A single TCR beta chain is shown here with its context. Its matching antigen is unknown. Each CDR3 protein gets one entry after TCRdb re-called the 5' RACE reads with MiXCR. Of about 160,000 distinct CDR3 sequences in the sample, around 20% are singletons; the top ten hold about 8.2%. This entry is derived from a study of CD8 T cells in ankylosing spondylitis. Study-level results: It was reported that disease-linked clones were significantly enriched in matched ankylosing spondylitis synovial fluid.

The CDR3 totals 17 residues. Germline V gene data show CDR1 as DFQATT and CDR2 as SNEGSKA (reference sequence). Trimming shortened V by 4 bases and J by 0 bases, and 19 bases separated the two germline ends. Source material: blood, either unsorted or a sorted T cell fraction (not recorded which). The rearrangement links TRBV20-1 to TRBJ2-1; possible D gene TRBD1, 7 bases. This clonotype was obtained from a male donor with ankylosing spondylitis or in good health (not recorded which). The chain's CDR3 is CSANVPAGQSSYNEQFF. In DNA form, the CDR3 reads TGCAGTGCTAATGTCCCCGCGGGACAGAGCTCCTACAATGAGCAGTTCTTC.